The source of this T cell receptor (beta chain) is a study of T cells in Graves' hyperthyroidism and ophthalmopathy. General study points: Ophthalmopathy was model-predicted a median roughly 6.3 months pre-onset. Blood samples included most of the expanded thyroid clonotypes exceeding 0.001.

TCR beta CDR3 sequences were amplified from RNA transcripts. A set of HTBI primers served as the primers for a first-round RT-PCR of the TCR CDR3. TCRdb re-derived calls from the multiplex PCR reads in MiXCR, one entry per CDR3 protein. The sample holds about 200,000 distinct CDR3 sequences; around 17% are singletons and the top ten take over 45%. CDR3 length: 11 amino acids. The germline V gene encodes CDR1 LGHDT and CDR2 YNNKEL (reference sequence). With 3 bases removed from V and 7 bases from J, the gap between germline ends came to 6 bases. At least ten counts were recorded for this clonotype. What it recognizes is unknown. Patients with uncontrolled infections, other autoimmune diseases, pregnancy or lactation were excluded. Diagnoses were made from clinical symptoms, serum measures (thyroxine and TRAb), thyroid ultrasound and orbital computed tomography.

The chain links TRBV3-1 to TRBJ1-2; D unclear. The sample was blood. The clonotype comes from a woman between 45 and 65 years old with Graves' hyperthyroidism. The DNA for the CDR3 is TGTGCCAGCAGCCATCTTACTGGCTACACCTTC. It translates to CASSHLTGYTF. Looking up the rest from reference TRBV3-1 and TRBJ1-2 gives the full variable domain: DTAVSQTPKYLVTQMGNDKSIKCEQNLGHDTMYWYKQDSKKFLKIMFSYNNKELIINETVPNRFSPKSPDKAHLNLHINSLELGDSAVYFCASSHLTGYTFGSGTRLTVV.